These 32 T cell receptor beta chains originate from one sample sequenced in a study of response to subunit inactivated influenza vaccine. TCRdb passed the RT-PCR reads through MiXCR, listing each CDR3 protein once. The sample includes roughly 700,000 distinct CDR3 sequences, roughly 13% seen only once; the top ten take 6% to 7%. The material sequenced was PBMCs from blood, taken approximately 15 days before vaccination. The receptors stem from a man in his forties or fifties who received an inactivated influenza vaccine.

In its sample, this clonotype was seen a few times. The chain has TRBV7-9 and TRBJ1-2, with D unclear. V lost 3 bases, J lost 4 bases, and 12 bases lay in between. Germline CDR1 and CDR2: SEHNR and FQNEAQ (reference sequence). This CDR3 spans 14 amino acids. CDR3 region: CASSFLSGSYGYTF. The CDR3 nucleotides read TGTGCCAGCAGCTTCTTGTCAGGATCCTATGGCTACACCTTC.

Many counts were recorded for this clonotype. The V and J genes are TRBV5-1 and TRBJ2-7, with 7 nucleotides matching TRBD2. Germline lookup yields CDR1 SGHRS and CDR2 YFSETQ. This CDR3 is 15 amino acids long. Trimming cost V 4 bases and J 6 bases; bases outside gene matches: 13. The CDR3 spells CASSPGLQTMGEQYF. CDR3 coding DNA: TGCGCCAGCAGCCCGGGACTACAAACAATGGGCGAGCAGTACTTC.

This chain uses TRBV6-1 with TRBJ2-5; D is unclear. The V end lost 10 bases, the J end lost 7 bases, and 22 bases lay between the germline ends. CDR1 is MNHNS and CDR2 is SASEGT in the germline V gene. CDR3 length: 14 amino acids. The CDR3 loop is CATRSTSFRGTQYF. In nucleotides, the CDR3 is TGTGCCACACGGTCAACCTCATTTCGTGGGACCCAGTACTTC.

V usage is TRBV7-9 and J usage is TRBJ1-5; 7 positions match TRBD1. CDR3 length equals 16 residues. V lost 5 bases and J lost 2; bases outside the gene matches: 9. Germline-derived CDR1 and CDR2 are SEHNR and FQNEAQ (reference sequence). Here the CDR3 DNA reads TGTGCCAGCAGCACTAACAGGGGATTTCGCAATCAGCCCCAGCATTTT. Its protein is CASSTNRGFRNQPQHF.

This clonotype was seen more than once but under ten times. The genes are TRBV2 and TRBJ2-7; 7 bases are a match to TRBD1. Germline V gene lookup returns CDR1 SNHLY and CDR2 FYNNEI. The CDR3 is 14 residues long. The J segment lost 2 bases and the V segment lost 9 bases, leaving 10 bases of the junction unmatched. CDR3 amino acids: CASHVRDRTYEQYF. In nucleotides, the CDR3 is TGTGCCAGTCACGTTCGGGACAGAACCTACGAGCAGTACTTC.

The chain carries TRBV4-1 and TRBJ1-4; a weak D match, TRBD1 (6 bases). The CDR3 totals 13 residues. Between the trimmed V and J ends, which lost 3 bases and 16 bases, there was a span of 18 bases. CDR1 and CDR2 (germline): MGHRA, YSYEKL. Here the CDR3 reads CASSQGQGRGWFF. In DNA form, the CDR3 reads TGCGCCAGCAGCCAGGGGCAGGGGCGGGGTTGGTTTTTT.

The genes are TRBV7-3 and TRBJ2-1; TRBD2 agrees at 8 bases. Trimming removed 5 bases from V and 6 bases from J; junction bases left unmatched: 6. The CDR3 consists of 14 residues. Germline V gene sequence: CDR1 SGHTA, CDR2 FQGTGA. CDR3: CASSPGLGPNEQFF. In DNA, the CDR3 is TGTGCCAGCAGCCCGGGACTAGGTCCCAATGAGCAGTTCTTC.

This clonotype showed up just a few times. The chain recombines TRBV5-5 with TRBJ2-1; 7 positions match TRBD1. The CDR3 contains 13 residues. Germline CDR1 is SGHKS and CDR2 is YYEKEE (reference sequence). V lost 7 bases to trimming and J lost 8 bases; unmatched junction nucleotides: 9. The CDR3 nucleotides are TGTGCCAGCTTCGACAGGGCTCTAGATGAGCAGTTCTTC. Protein sequence: CASFDRALDEQFF.

The chain has TRBV20-1 and TRBJ2-7, with D tentatively TRBD2 (6 bases). V was shortened by 0 bases and J by 6 bases, with 18 bases between the two germline ends. The CDR3 extends over 15 amino acids. Germline values: CDR1 DFQATT, CDR2 SNEGSKA (reference sequence). In DNA, the CDR3 is TGCAGTGCTAGAGATATTACTAGCAGTGACTCCGAGCAGTACTTC. Its translation: CSARDITSSDSEQYF.

This clonotype was observed a handful of times. The V call is TRBV4-3, the J call TRBJ2-3; the D gene could be TRBD1 or TRBD2 (6 bases each). The CDR3 is 15 amino acids. Per the germline V gene, CDR1 is LGHNA and CDR2 is YSLEER. Trimming left V 0 bases short and J 4 bases short, with 11 bases between. In DNA, the CDR3 is TGCGCCAGCAGCCAAGAGGGGGGCAGGTCAGATACGCAGTATTTT. It is translated as CASSQEGGRSDTQYF.

Many counts were recorded for this clonotype. The chain is built from TRBV18 and TRBJ2-2; the D is unclear. Per germline, CDR1 KGHSH and CDR2 LQKENI. This CDR3 has 14 amino acids. The germline V and J ends were trimmed by 5 bases and 2 bases, with 9 bases remaining between them. The CDR3, as DNA: TGTGCCAGCTCATCTTCTGGCAACACCGGGGAGCTGTTTTTT. This encodes CASSSSGNTGELFF. Filled out from reference TRBV18 and TRBJ2-2, the complete variable domain reads NAGVMQNPRHLVRRRGQEARLRCSPMKGHSHVYWYRQLPEEGLKFMVYLQKENIIDESGMPKERFSAEFPKEGPSILRIQQVVRGDSAAYFCASSSSGNTGELFFGEGSRLTVL.

This clonotype showed up just a few times. This sequence joins TRBV20-1 and TRBJ2-3; weak D call: TRBD2 (6 bases). The CDR3 consists of 17 residues. The V end was cut by 3 bases, the J end by 2 bases, with 21 bases between. The V gene's germline CDR1 is DFQATT and CDR2 SNEGSKA (reference sequence). The CDR3 loop reads CSASPFVSGGHTDTQYF. The CDR3 DNA sequence: TGCAGTGCTAGCCCCTTCGTATCCGGGGGTCACACAGATACGCAGTATTTT.

J is TRBJ2-7 and V is TRBV20-1; TRBD2 agrees at 16 bases. The CDR3 consists of 16 residues. The junction had 10 bases not matched to a gene; V was cut back by 6 bases and J by 5 bases. Germline CDR1 reads DFQATT; CDR2 reads SNEGSKA (reference sequence). The CDR3 DNA follows: TGCAGTGCCGGGGGCGGGACTAGCGGGGGGGCAAACGAGCAGTACTTC. This translates into CSAGGGTSGGANEQYF.

The gene calls are TRBV24-1 and TRBJ2-5, with TRBD1 identical over 11 bases. V lost 4 bases and J lost 5; bases outside the gene matches: 8. CDR1 KGHDR and CDR2 SFDVKD come from the germline V gene. The CDR3 covers 16 residues. CDR3 protein: CATSEISGTGGETQYF. Written as DNA, the CDR3 is TGTGCCACCAGTGAAATCTCCGGGACAGGGGGTGAGACCCAGTACTTC.

The chain employs TRBV7-7 and TRBJ2-1; possibly TRBD2 for D (5 bases). With 4 bases removed from V and 0 bases from J, the gap between germline ends came to 13 bases. The CDR3 extends over 16 amino acids. CDR1 and CDR2 from the germline V gene are SSHAT and FNYEAQ (reference sequence). The CDR3 region has the DNA TGTGCCAGCAGCTCCAAAACGGGAAGCTCCTACAATGAGCAGTTCTTC. Translating it yields CASSSKTGSSYNEQFF.

The V gene is TRBV20-1, the J gene TRBJ1-2; 10 bases line up with TRBD1. The V and J ends lost 4 bases and 4 bases, in that order; junction bases with no gene match: 6. The CDR3 covers 14 residues. The germline gives CDR1 DFQATT, CDR2 SNEGSKA (reference sequence). This CDR3 reads CSATRTGGAYGYTF. The CDR3, as DNA: TGCAGTGCTACCCGGACAGGGGGAGCCTATGGCTACACCTTC.

This clonotype was counted a few times. V gene TRBV24-1 combines with J gene TRBJ2-1; 10 nucleotides align to TRBD1. Germline loops: CDR1 KGHDR, CDR2 SFDVKD. V shed 9 bases and J 5 bases; nucleotides not matched to a gene: 18. This CDR3 has 18 amino acids. Here the CDR3 DNA reads TGTGCCACCTCCCCCCAGGGACAGGGGAGGACTATTAACAATGAGCAGTTCTTC. This gives the protein CATSPQGQGRTINNEQFF.

This clonotype was counted a few times. The J gene is TRBJ2-5, the V gene TRBV29-1; 9 nucleotides align to TRBD1. J lost 1 base, V lost 4 bases, and 7 bases had no gene match. Germline CDR1 is SQVTM and CDR2 is ANQGSEA. The CDR3 spans 15 residues. In nucleotides, the CDR3 is TGCAGCGTTGGGTTTGGGGACAGGGCCCAAGAGACCCAGTACTTC. Protein: CSVGFGDRAQETQYF.

This chain uses TRBV18 with TRBJ1-1; 7 positions agree with TRBD1. The CDR3 runs to 15 residues. Unmatched junction bases numbered 9, after V lost 3 bases and J lost 5 bases. Germline loops: CDR1 KGHSH, CDR2 LQKENI. The CDR3 DNA is TGTGCCAGCTCACCTCCGGGGAGGGGGCAAACTGAAGCTTTCTTT. Translation: CASSPPGRGQTEAFF.

This clonotype was seen more than once but under ten times. This chain uses TRBV24-1 with TRBJ2-5, with D perhaps matching TRBD1 or TRBD2 (5 bases each). V was cut by 3 bases and J by 3 bases, with 22 bases left in between. Looked up from germline, CDR1 is KGHDR and CDR2 is SFDVKD. This CDR3 region has 18 residues. CDR3 nucleotide sequence: TGTGCCACCAGTGATCCTTATCCCGGGGCTATGTCAAAAGAGACCCAGTACTTC. Translating gives CATSDPYPGAMSKETQYF.

This clonotype was recorded at least ten times. The chain recombines TRBV21-1 with TRBJ2-7; the table's D call TRBD1 went unverified against the DNA. TRBV21-1 is flagged as a pseudogene. The CDR3 extends over 19 amino acids. In DNA, the CDR3 is TGTGCCAGCAGCAAAGTAGGTTGGACACTCAAACGAAGCTCCTACGAGCAGTACTTC. Translating gives CASSKVGWTLKRSSYEQYF.

This chain links TRBV3-1 with TRBJ2-1; 9 bases match TRBD2. The trim removed 4 bases at V and 5 bases at J, leaving 12 bases unmatched. The CDR3 is 17 amino acids. Germline V lookup: CDR1 LGHDT, CDR2 YNNKEL (reference sequence). The CDR3 nucleotides read TGTGCCAGCAGCCGTCAAGTTAGCCTAGCGGGAAACAATGAGCAGTTCTTC. Its protein product is CASSRQVSLAGNNEQFF.

The gene calls are TRBV7-8 and TRBJ2-1; 12 nucleotides line up with TRBD2. V dropped 5 bases and J dropped 3; count of bases not matched to a gene: 14. CDR1 is SGHVS, CDR2 FQNEAQ, per germline. The CDR3 length is 19 residues. The CDR3 nucleotides read TGTGCCAGCAGCAAAATTAGACTAGCGGGAGAGTACGGCTACAATGAGCAGTTCTTC. Its translation: CASSKIRLAGEYGYNEQFF.

The rearrangement joins TRBV11-2 to TRBJ2-7, with D possibly TRBD1 on 6 matching bases. The germline V and J ends were trimmed by 3 bases and 3 bases, with 15 bases remaining between them. The CDR3 runs to 15 residues. The germline V gene encodes CDR1 SGHAT and CDR2 FQNNGV. In DNA, the CDR3 is TGTGCCAGCAGCTTTTACCGGGACACCGACTACGAGCAGTACTTC. Amino acid sequence: CASSFYRDTDYEQYF.

This clonotype was recorded at least ten times. The chain has TRBV4-2 and TRBJ2-1; 8 bases map to TRBD2. The CDR3 has 14 residues. The germline V gene encodes CDR1 LGHNA and CDR2 YNFKEQ. With 4 bases clipped from V and 6 bases from J, the junction kept 5 bases outside the gene matches. The CDR3 spells CASSPVAGGNEQFF. CDR3 DNA sequence: TGTGCCAGCAGCCCTGTTGCGGGGGGCAATGAGCAGTTCTTC.

The V and J genes are TRBV6-5 and TRBJ2-5; D is ambiguous. CDR3 length: 19 residues. V lost 3 bases, J lost 2 bases, and 25 bases lay in between. The V gene's germline CDR1 is MNHEY and CDR2 SVGAGI. CDR3 region: CASSYVESVGRKSQETQYF. CDR3 nucleotides: TGTGCCAGCAGTTATGTTGAATCGGTCGGCCGTAAATCTCAAGAGACCCAGTACTTC.

There are a few counts of this clonotype. The rearrangement links TRBV20-1 to TRBJ2-7; 7 bases are a match to TRBD2. CDR3 length equals 14 residues. Germline trimming cut 5 bases from V and 1 base from J; bases unmatched to any gene: 8. In germline, CDR1 is DFQATT, CDR2 SNEGSKA (reference sequence). CDR3 coding DNA: TGCAGTGCTCCGACGGCTAGCGGATCCTACGAGCAGTACTTC. Amino acid sequence: CSAPTASGSYEQYF.

The gene calls are TRBV28 and TRBJ2-2; tentative D call: TRBD1 (5 bases). This CDR3 has 14 residues. Per the germline V gene, CDR1 is MDHEN and CDR2 is SYDVKM. The V end lost 4 bases, the J end lost 6 bases, and 12 bases lay between the germline ends. CDR3 coding DNA: TGTGCCAGCAGTTCGTCCGGACACGCCGGGGAGCTGTTTTTT. As protein: CASSSSGHAGELFF.

This clonotype was seen a few times. This chain uses TRBV18 with TRBJ1-1; D not certain. The CDR3 runs to 14 residues. Germline V gives CDR1 KGHSH, CDR2 LQKENI. The V gene lost 2 bases and the J gene lost 6 bases, with 13 bases spanning the gap. The CDR3 nucleotides read TGTGCCAGCTCACCAAGTGGGAGCGGGGCTGAAGCTTTCTTT. Amino acid sequence: CASSPSGSGAEAFF.

J is TRBJ2-1 and V is TRBV7-2; D not resolved. The CDR3 has 12 amino acids. V gave up 5 bases and J gave up 4 bases, with 6 bases separating them. CDR1 and CDR2 (germline): SGHTA, FQGNSA. The CDR3 nucleotides read TGTGCCAGCAGCACATTTTACAATGAGCAGTTCTTC. Protein sequence: CASSTFYNEQFF.

CDR3 sequence (DNA): TGCGCCAGCAGCTCGGCAACTGGGGGACAACTGTACAATGAGCAGTTCTTC. Encoded protein: CASSSATGGQLYNEQFF. V is TRBV5-1 and J is TRBJ2-1; D is perhaps TRBD1 (6 bases). Between the trimmed V and J ends, which lost 3 bases and 4 bases, there was a span of 20 bases. The germline CDR1 and CDR2 sequences are SGHRS and YFSETQ. The CDR3 has 17 residues.

This clonotype was found many times. J is TRBJ1-6 and V is TRBV6-2 or TRBV6-3; tentative D call: TRBD1 (5 bases). The CDR3 is 15 residues long. V was trimmed by 2 bases and J by 1 base, leaving 6 bases between them. The germline V gene encodes CDR1 MNHEY and CDR2 SVGEGT. DNA for the CDR3: TGTGCCAGCAGTTACGGGGGTTCCTATAATTCACCCCTCCACTTT. As protein: CASSYGGSYNSPLHF.